This TCR beta chain stems from a study of T cell responses to AZD1222 COVID-19 vaccine. Study-wide findings and caveats: Baseline seropositivity occurred in only a handful of AZD1222 recipients. Targets within unmutated variant regions were reportedly found for nearly half of spike-specific TCRs. Rises in breadth and depth of Spike-specific TCRs came after two AZD1222 doses. Repertoires were sampled only after the peak T cell response.

The germline CDR1 and CDR2 sequences are SGDLS and YYNGEE. V gave up 2 bases and J gave up 2 bases, with 10 bases separating them. The CDR3 loop spans 14 amino acids. Comments on this clone: The antigen remains unidentified.

Sequencing was performed with immunoSEQ multiplex PCR; in TCRdb, only in-frame clones are kept and a portion is missing. The data show over 90,000 clones, 90% seen once. This clonotype was sampled from an adult in good health. Sequencing was performed on peripheral blood, taken on day 0 of AZD1222 vaccination. The rearrangement joins TRBV9 to TRBJ1-2; no clear D. As DNA, the CDR3 is TGTGCCAGCAGCGTTTCGGCAGGCAACTATGGCTACACCTTC. Encoded protein: CASSVSAGNYGYTF.